Reported below is one T cell receptor (beta chain). Its antigen is not identified. The sample belongs to a study of cytomegalovirus exposure and HLA in healthy donors. From germline, CDR1 is KGHSH and CDR2 LQKENI. The CDR3 sequence is 15 residues long. Unmatched junction bases numbered 4, after V lost 3 bases and J lost 0 bases. Use of 60 Vbeta and 13 Jbeta primers characterized the PCR. Produced via immunoSEQ multiplex PCR; TCRdb's table is partial and in-frame only. The table records 95,000 to 130,000 clones, approximately 80% of them present only once. General study points: Listed as cytomegalovirus-associated were 150 or so TCR beta chains. Previous analysis showed most TCR beta V segments were productive about 87% or about 30% of the time. A reported reduction in N-insertions relative to the roughly 700-donor mean was seen in an Asian-associated ancestry cluster in a later analysis.

This receptor was taken from a woman in her 30s in good health and CMV-seronegative. The genes are TRBV18 and TRBJ2-7; 8 nucleotides agree with TRBD1. Specimen: PBMCs. This chain's CDR3 is CASSPDRGDSYEQYF. The CDR3 coding sequence is TGTGCCAGCTCACCCGACAGGGGAGACTCCTACGAGCAGTACTTC.